Listed below are T cell receptor beta chains from one sample, sequenced in a study of blood T cell repertoires in COVID-19. The table came from immunoSEQ multiplex PCR; TCRdb's copy has only in-frame clones and leaves some out. The repertoire consists of tens of thousands of clones, with approximately 89% occurring once and the leading ten covering 2% to 3%. Material for sequencing was peripheral blood. These receptor sequences come from a man aged 50-60 years with acute or convalescent COVID-19. CDR3s include the opening cysteine and the closing phenylalanine or tryptophan.

cdr3_aa: CASSDGTSGGNTGELFF
v_call: TRBV5-1
j_call: TRBJ2-2

cdr3_aa: CASSLRRGYGYTF
v_call: TRBV27
j_call: TRBJ1-2

cdr3_aa: CASSLPSHSAISGNTIYF
v_call: TRBV7-9
j_call: TRBJ1-3

cdr3_aa: CASTTPGNYGYTF
v_call: TRBV2
j_call: TRBJ1-2

cdr3_aa: CASSSTGDYGYTF
v_call: TRBV7-2
j_call: TRBJ1-2

cdr3_aa: CASSISGWSSTDTQYF
v_call: TRBV11-2
j_call: TRBJ2-3

cdr3_aa: CASSSGIGYTF
v_call: TRBV7-8
j_call: TRBJ1-2

cdr3_aa: CASSTAGGELFF
v_call: TRBV6-5
j_call: TRBJ2-2

cdr3_aa: CASSQGTGASSGNTIYF
v_call: TRBV4-3
j_call: TRBJ1-3

cdr3_aa: CASSSAGYEKLFF
v_call: TRBV28
j_call: TRBJ1-4

cdr3_aa: CASSQGSLGKNIQYF
v_call: TRBV4-1
j_call: TRBJ2-4

cdr3_aa: CASSGLMGQGVGEQYF
v_call: TRBV11-2
j_call: TRBJ2-7

cdr3_aa: CASSQDGQRTSGNTIYF
v_call: TRBV4-3
j_call: TRBJ1-3

cdr3_aa: CASSVGTSSASEQFF
v_call: TRBV9
j_call: TRBJ2-1

cdr3_aa: CASKPDRGFQETQYF
v_call: TRBV7-2
j_call: TRBJ2-5

cdr3_aa: CASSQEAGELFF
v_call: TRBV7-6
j_call: TRBJ2-2

cdr3_aa: CASVPSSGGVGTQYF
v_call: TRBV7-2
j_call: TRBJ2-3

cdr3_aa: CASSLPGNYNEQFF
v_call: TRBV28
j_call: TRBJ2-1

cdr3_aa: CASSEEGQLGTPQHF
v_call: TRBV2
j_call: TRBJ1-5

cdr3_aa: CASSLGPSGESQETQYF
v_call: TRBV7-6
j_call: TRBJ2-5

cdr3_aa: CASSQDRTAGNTIYF
v_call: TRBV3-1/TRBV3-2
j_call: TRBJ1-3

cdr3_aa: CASSLENSPLHF
v_call: TRBV5-1
j_call: TRBJ1-6

cdr3_aa: CATSRIQGTEAFF
v_call: TRBV15
j_call: TRBJ1-1

cdr3_aa: CASRRTGTGGDEQFF
v_call: TRBV25-1
j_call: TRBJ2-1

cdr3_aa: CASSLGAGLGNEKLFF
v_call: TRBV28
j_call: TRBJ1-4

cdr3_aa: CATSRAGVAVQPQHF
v_call: TRBV15
j_call: TRBJ1-5

cdr3_aa: CASSILGGEQYF
v_call: TRBV28
j_call: TRBJ2-7

cdr3_aa: CASSSVGGPQNEQFF
v_call: TRBV28
j_call: TRBJ2-1

cdr3_aa: CSMSGTSGKVETQYF
v_call: TRBV29-1
j_call: TRBJ2-5

cdr3_aa: CASSLGQGQAQYF
v_call: TRBV2
j_call: TRBJ2-3

cdr3_aa: CASTREVNQPQHF
v_call: TRBV6-5
j_call: TRBJ1-5

cdr3_aa: CASSLGTSGGQETQYF
v_call: TRBV7-2
j_call: TRBJ2-5

cdr3_aa: CASSLAHRETQYF
v_call: TRBV7-9
j_call: TRBJ2-5

cdr3_aa: CASSRGQNYGYTF
v_call: TRBV28
j_call: TRBJ1-2

cdr3_aa: CASSQGVGDYGYTF
v_call: TRBV4-1
j_call: TRBJ1-2

cdr3_aa: CASSLGLAVPETQYF
v_call: TRBV5-1
j_call: TRBJ2-5

cdr3_aa: CSVVLPDRTAYEQYF
v_call: TRBV29-1
j_call: TRBJ2-7

cdr3_aa: CASSPTGTNSNQPQHF
v_call: TRBV6-6
j_call: TRBJ1-5

cdr3_aa: CSVDQAENTEAFF
v_call: TRBV29-1
j_call: TRBJ1-1

cdr3_aa: CASSLGLAGKTDTQYF
v_call: TRBV11-3
j_call: TRBJ2-3

cdr3_aa: CASSKTGGLTSYNEQFF
v_call: TRBV27
j_call: TRBJ2-1

cdr3_aa: CASSLALAEVRNEQFF
v_call: TRBV5-1
j_call: TRBJ2-1